Here is one T cell receptor (beta chain) with its context. This sample is part of a study of blood T cell repertoires in COVID-19. CDR3 length: 16 residues. V gave up 2 bases and J gave up 7 bases; unmatched junction bases: 10. Germline V lookup: CDR1 SGHVS, CDR2 FQNEAQ. Produced via immunoSEQ multiplex PCR; TCRdb's table is partial and in-frame only. In the table there are a few hundred thousand clones, 87% of which are singletons. The TCR comes from a young woman who had recovered from COVID-19. V gene TRBV7-8 combines with J gene TRBJ1-4; 7 nucleotides line up with TRBD1. Input material: PBMCs or T cells enriched from blood (not recorded which). DNA for the CDR3: TGTGCCAGCAGCTTATCCGGGACAGCCATTGTTGAAAAACTGTTTTTT. Translated, it gives CASSLSGTAIVEKLFF.